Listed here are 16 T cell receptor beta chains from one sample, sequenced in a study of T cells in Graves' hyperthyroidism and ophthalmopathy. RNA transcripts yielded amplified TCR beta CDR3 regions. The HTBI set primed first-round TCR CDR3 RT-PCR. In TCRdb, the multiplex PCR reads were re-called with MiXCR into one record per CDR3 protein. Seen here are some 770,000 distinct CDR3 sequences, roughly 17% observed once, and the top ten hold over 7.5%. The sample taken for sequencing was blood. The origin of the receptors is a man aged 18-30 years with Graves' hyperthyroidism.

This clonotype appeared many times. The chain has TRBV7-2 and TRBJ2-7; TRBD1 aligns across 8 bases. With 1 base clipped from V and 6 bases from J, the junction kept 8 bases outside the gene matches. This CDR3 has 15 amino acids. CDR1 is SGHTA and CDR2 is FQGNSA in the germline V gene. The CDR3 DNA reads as TGTGCCAGCAGCTTAGGGGGGGCAGGGGGCTTCGAGCAGTACTTC. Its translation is CASSLGGAGGFEQYF.

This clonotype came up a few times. This chain's CDR3 is CASSFLSAQSSYNEQFF. The DNA for the CDR3 is TGTGCCAGCAGCTTCCTCAGCGCCCAGAGCTCCTACAATGAGCAGTTCTTC. The V call is TRBV7-8, the J call TRBJ2-1; D gene uncertain. Germline CDR1 SGHVS, CDR2 FQNEAQ. Between the trimmed V and J ends, which lost 3 bases and 0 bases, there was a span of 15 bases. The CDR3 is 17 residues long. Complete variable domain (other parts from reference TRBV7-8 and TRBJ2-1): GAGVSQSPRYKVAKRGQDVALRCDPISGHVSLFWYQQALGQGPEFLTYFQNEAQLDKSGLPSDRFFAERPEGSVSTLKIQRTQQEDSAVYLCASSFLSAQSSYNEQFFGPGTRLTVL.

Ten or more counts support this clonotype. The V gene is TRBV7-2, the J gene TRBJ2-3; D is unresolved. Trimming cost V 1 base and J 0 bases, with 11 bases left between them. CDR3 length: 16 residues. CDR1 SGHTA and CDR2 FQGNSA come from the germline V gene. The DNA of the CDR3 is TGTGCCAGCAGCTTAGGAGTCCCCAGCAGCACAGATACGCAGTATTTT. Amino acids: CASSLGVPSSTDTQYF.

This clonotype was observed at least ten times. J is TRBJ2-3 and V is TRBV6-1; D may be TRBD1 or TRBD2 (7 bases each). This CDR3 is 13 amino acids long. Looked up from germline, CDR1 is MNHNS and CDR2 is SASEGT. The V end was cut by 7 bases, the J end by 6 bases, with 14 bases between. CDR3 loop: CASTQGGADTQYF. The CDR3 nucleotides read TGTGCCAGCACCCAGGGGGGGGCGGATACGCAGTATTTT.

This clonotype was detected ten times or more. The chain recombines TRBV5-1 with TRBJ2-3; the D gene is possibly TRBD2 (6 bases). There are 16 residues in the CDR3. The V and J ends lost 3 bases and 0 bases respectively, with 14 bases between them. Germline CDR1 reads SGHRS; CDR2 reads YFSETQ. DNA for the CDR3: TGCGCCAGCAGCTACTTAAGGGACTCAAGCACAGATACGCAGTATTTT. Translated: CASSYLRDSSTDTQYF.

The CDR3 protein is CSAREGGPGNTIYF. CDR3 DNA: TGCAGTGCTAGAGAGGGGGGACCTGGAAACACCATATATTTT. The chain employs TRBV20-1 and TRBJ1-3, with D possibly matching TRBD1 (5 bases). Trimming removed 0 bases from V and 2 bases from J, with 8 bases in between. Per germline, CDR1 DFQATT and CDR2 SNEGSKA (reference sequence). The CDR3 has 14 residues.

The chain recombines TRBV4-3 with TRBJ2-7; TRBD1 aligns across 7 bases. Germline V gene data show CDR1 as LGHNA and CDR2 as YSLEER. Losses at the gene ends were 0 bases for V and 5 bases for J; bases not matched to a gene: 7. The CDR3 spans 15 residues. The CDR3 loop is CASSQEGHRGNEQYF. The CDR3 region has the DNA TGCGCCAGCAGCCAAGAGGGGCACAGGGGAAACGAGCAGTACTTC.

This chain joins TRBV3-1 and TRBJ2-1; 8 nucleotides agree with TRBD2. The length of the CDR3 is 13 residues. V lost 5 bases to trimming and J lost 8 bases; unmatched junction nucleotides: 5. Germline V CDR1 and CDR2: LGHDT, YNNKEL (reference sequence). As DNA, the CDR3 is TGTGCCAGCAGCGGGCGGGGGGTCGATGAGCAGTTCTTC. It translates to CASSGRGVDEQFF.

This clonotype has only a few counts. In DNA, the CDR3 is TGCAGCGTTTCACGGGACTCTGGGGCCAACGTCCTGACTTTC. Protein product: CSVSRDSGANVLTF. This chain links TRBV29-1 with TRBJ2-6, with D perhaps matching TRBD2 (5 bases). The CDR3 sequence is 14 residues long. Per germline, CDR1 SQVTM and CDR2 ANQGSEA. With 5 bases removed from V and 0 bases from J, the gap between germline ends came to 8 bases.

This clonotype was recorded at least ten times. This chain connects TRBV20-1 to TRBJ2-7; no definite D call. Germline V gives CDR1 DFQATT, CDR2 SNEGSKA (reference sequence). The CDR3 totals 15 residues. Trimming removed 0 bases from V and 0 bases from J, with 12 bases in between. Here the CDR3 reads CSARDGSHLSYEQYF. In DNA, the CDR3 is TGCAGTGCTAGAGATGGTAGCCACCTCTCCTACGAGCAGTACTTC.

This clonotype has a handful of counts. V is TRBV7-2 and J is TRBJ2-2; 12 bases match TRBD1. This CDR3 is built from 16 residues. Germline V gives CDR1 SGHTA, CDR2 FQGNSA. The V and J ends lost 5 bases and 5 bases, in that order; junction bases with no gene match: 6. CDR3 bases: TGTGCCAGCAGCCTGGGACAGGGGGCGGGGACCGGGGAGCTGTTTTTT. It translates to CASSLGQGAGTGELFF.

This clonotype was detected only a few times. The CDR3 DNA is TGTGCCAGCAGCTTAACCCTCTTTGCAACTAATGAAAAACTGTTTTTT. Protein sequence: CASSLTLFATNEKLFF. The chain carries TRBV7-9 and TRBJ1-4; D ambiguous. The V gene lost 2 bases and the J gene lost 0 bases, with 10 bases spanning the gap. Germline V gives CDR1 SEHNR, CDR2 FQNEAQ (reference sequence). The CDR3 consists of 16 residues.

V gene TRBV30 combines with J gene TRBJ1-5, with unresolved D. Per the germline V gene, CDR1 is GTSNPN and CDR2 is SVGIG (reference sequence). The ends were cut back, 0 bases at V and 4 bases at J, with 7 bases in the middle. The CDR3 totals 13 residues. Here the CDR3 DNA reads TGTGCCTGGAGTGTGGCACTTAATCAGCCCCAGCATTTT. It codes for CAWSVALNQPQHF.

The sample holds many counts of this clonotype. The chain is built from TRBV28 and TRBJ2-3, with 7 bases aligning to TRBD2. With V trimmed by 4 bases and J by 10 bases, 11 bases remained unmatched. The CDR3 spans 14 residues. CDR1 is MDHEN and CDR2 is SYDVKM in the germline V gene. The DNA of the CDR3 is TGTGCCAGCAGTTATGGGGGGGGTGCTAGCGCGCAGTATTTT. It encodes CASSYGGGASAQYF.

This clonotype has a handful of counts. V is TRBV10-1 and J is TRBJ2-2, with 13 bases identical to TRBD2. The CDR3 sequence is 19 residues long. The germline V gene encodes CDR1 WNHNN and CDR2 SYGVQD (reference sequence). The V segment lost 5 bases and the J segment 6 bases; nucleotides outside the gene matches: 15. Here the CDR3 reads CASSPNQNGLAGVAGELFF. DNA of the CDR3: TGCGCCAGCAGTCCCAATCAAAATGGACTAGCGGGAGTGGCCGGGGAGCTGTTTTTT.

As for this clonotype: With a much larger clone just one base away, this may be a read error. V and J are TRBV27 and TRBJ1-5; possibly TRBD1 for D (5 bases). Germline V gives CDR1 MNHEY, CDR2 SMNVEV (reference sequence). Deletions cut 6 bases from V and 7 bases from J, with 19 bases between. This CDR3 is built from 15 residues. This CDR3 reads CASRERGPRDQPQHF. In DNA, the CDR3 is TGTGCCAGCAGAGAAAGGGGCCCACGAGACCAGCCCCAGCATTTT.